The source of this T cell receptor (beta chain) is a study of blood T cell repertoires in COVID-19. Study as a whole: Both acute and convalescent COVID-19 samples were obtained from the United States, Italy and Spain.

In the original processing: Nucleated cell counts were estimated from reference gene primer amplification. Measured with immunoSEQ multiplex PCR; TCRdb has only the in-frame clones, and not every one. Clone size and V and J calls were adopted from that table, with D and trimming inferred from the DNA. The sample shows around 78,000 clones, over 80% of them seen only once. V was clipped by 1 base and J by 2 bases; unmatched bases: 16. CDR1 and CDR2 (germline): SGHNT, YENEEA. This CDR3 comprises 20 residues. Sequenced input: peripheral blood. The sequence was collected from a man between 45 and 60 years old with active COVID-19. The chain has TRBV11-3 and TRBJ2-1, with 8 bases lining up with TRBD1. CDR3 amino acids: CASSLGRRTGRGSAYNEQFF. The CDR3 region has the DNA TGTGCCAGCAGCTTAGGGAGGAGGACAGGGAGAGGATCGGCCTACAATGAGCAGTTCTTC. The full variable domain, in which reference TRBV11-3 and TRBJ2-1 provide the parts outside the CDR3, is EAGVVQSPRYKIIEKKQPVAFWCNPISGHNTLYWYLQNLGQGPELLIRYENEEAVDDSQLPKDRFSAERLKGVDSTLKIQPAELGDSAVYLCASSLGRRTGRGSAYNEQFFGPGTRLTVL.